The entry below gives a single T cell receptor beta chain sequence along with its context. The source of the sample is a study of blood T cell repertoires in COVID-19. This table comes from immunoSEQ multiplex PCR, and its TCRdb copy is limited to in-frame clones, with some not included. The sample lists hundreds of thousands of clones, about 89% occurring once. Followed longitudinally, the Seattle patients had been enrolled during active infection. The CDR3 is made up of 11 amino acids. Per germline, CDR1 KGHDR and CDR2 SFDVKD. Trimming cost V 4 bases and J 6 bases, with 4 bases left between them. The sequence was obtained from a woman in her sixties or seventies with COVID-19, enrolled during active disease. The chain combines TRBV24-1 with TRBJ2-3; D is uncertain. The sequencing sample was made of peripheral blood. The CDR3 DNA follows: TGTGCCACCAGTGACAGGGATACGCAGTATTTT. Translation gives CATSDRDTQYF.